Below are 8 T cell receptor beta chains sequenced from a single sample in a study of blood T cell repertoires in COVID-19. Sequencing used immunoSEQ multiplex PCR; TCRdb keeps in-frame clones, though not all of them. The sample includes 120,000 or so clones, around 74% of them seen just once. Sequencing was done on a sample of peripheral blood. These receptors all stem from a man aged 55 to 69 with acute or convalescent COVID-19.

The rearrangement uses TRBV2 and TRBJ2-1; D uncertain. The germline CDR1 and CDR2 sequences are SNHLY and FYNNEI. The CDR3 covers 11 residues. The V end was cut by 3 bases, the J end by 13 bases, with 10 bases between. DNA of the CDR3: TGTGCCAGCAGTGAGGTCTACCCCCAGTTCTTC. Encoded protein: CASSEVYPQFF.

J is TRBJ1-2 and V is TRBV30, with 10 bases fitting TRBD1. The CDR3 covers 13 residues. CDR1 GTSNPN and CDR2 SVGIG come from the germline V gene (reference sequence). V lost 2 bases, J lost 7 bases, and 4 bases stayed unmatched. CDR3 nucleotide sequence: TGTGCCTGGAGTAGACAGGGGGCGCTTGGCTACACCTTC. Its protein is CAWSRQGALGYTF.

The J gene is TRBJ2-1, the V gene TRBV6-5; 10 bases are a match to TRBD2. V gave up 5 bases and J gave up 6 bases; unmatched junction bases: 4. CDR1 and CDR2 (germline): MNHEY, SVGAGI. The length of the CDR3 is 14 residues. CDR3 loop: CASSTAGGINEQFF. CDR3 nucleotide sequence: TGTGCCAGCAGTACAGCGGGGGGGATCAATGAGCAGTTCTTC.

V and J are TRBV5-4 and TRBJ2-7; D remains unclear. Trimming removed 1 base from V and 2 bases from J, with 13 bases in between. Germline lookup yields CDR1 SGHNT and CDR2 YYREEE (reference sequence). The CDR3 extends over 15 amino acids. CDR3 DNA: TGTGCCAGCAGCTTGCGAACTACCCGAGCCTACGAGCAGTACTTC. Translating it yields CASSLRTTRAYEQYF.

The CDR3 loop reads CASTLGQGINQPQHF. The CDR3 DNA is TGTGCCAGCACGTTGGGACAGGGGATCAATCAGCCCCAGCATTTT. The chain employs TRBV6-6 and TRBJ1-5; 10 bases align to TRBD1. The CDR3 is 15 residues long. Looked up from germline, CDR1 is MNHNY and CDR2 is SVGAGI (reference sequence). The ends lost 7 bases at V and 3 bases at J; junction bases unmatched: 6.

The CDR3 region has the DNA TGCGCCAGCAGCTATCCGGGACAGGGGGCGAGGAACACTGAAGCTTTCTTT. Translation: CASSYPGQGARNTEAFF. The chain uses TRBV5-1 and TRBJ1-1; TRBD1 matches 12 bases. Unmatched junction bases numbered 7, after V lost 3 bases and J lost 1 base. The CDR3 runs 17 residues. In germline, CDR1 is SGHRS, CDR2 YFSETQ.

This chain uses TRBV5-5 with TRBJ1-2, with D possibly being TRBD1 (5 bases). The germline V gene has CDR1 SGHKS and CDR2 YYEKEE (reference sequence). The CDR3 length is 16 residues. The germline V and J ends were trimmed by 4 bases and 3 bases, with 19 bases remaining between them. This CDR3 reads CASSPGTGGLYYGYTF. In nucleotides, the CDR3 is TGTGCCAGCAGCCCCGGGACGGGGGGTCTTTACTATGGCTACACCTTC.

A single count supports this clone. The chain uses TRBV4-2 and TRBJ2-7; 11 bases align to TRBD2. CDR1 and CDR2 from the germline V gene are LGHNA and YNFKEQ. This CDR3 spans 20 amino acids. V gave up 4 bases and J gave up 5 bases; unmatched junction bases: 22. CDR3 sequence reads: CASSLKIPATSGSSTDEQYF. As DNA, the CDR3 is TGTGCCAGCAGCCTAAAAATCCCGGCCACTAGCGGGAGTTCAACCGACGAGCAGTACTTC.